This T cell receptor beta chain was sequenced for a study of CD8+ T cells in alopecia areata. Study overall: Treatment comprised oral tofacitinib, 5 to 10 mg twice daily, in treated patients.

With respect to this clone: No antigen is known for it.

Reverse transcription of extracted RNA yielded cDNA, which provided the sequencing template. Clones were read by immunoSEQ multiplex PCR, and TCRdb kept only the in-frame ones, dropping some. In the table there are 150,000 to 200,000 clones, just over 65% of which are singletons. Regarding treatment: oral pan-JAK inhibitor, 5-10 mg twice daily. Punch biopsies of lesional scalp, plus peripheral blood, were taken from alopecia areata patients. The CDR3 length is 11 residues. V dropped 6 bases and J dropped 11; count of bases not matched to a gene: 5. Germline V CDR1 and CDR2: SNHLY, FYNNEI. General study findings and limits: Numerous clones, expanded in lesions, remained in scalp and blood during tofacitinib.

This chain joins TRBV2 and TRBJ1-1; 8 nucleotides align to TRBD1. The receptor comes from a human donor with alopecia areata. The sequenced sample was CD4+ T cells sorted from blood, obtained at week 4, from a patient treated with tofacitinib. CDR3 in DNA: TGTGCCAGCAGGGACAGGGTTATTGCTTTCTTT. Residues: CASRDRVIAFF.